The 13 T cell receptor beta chains in this list originate from one sample, sequenced in a study of CD4 T cells in relation to SARS-CoV-2 and coronaviruses. Sequenced by immunoSEQ multiplex PCR; TCRdb stores in-frame clones only, minus some. The sample carries under 20,000 clones, 77% recorded once. Antigens of these TCRs are unknown. Before the COVID-19 pandemic, during about 2010-2018, CD4+ T cells were taken from unexposed donors. The cells were cultured for under 13 days before CD4+ T cells were isolated. Material for sequencing was CD4+ T cells from PBMCs, cultured in vitro. These receptors were taken from a human donor in good health.

This clone showed up just a few times. The rearrangement uses TRBV19 and TRBJ2-5; D is unclear. In germline, CDR1 is LNHDA, CDR2 SQIVND (reference sequence). V was trimmed by 6 bases and J by 1 base, leaving 12 bases between them. The CDR3 length is 14 residues. The DNA of the CDR3 is TGTGCCAGTAGCCCCACCAATACCCAAGAGACCCAGTACTTC. It codes for CASSPTNTQETQYF.

This chain connects TRBV5-6 to TRBJ2-5; no clear D gene. Trimming shortened V by 2 bases and J by 5 bases, and 7 bases separated the two germline ends. This CDR3 is 12 amino acids long. Germline V lookup: CDR1 SGHDT, CDR2 YYEEEE. Here the CDR3 reads CASSLRVETQYF. CDR3 in DNA: TGTGCCAGCAGCTTACGAGTGGAGACCCAGTACTTC.

This clone was recorded once. The gene calls are TRBV10-3 and TRBJ2-7; tentatively, D is TRBD2 (5 bases). Germline CDR1 reads ENHRY; CDR2 reads SYGVKD. The CDR3 spans 16 residues. Trimming pared 0 bases from V and 0 bases from J, leaving 12 bases between. The CDR3 region has the DNA TGTGCCATCAGTGAGTCGCGGCGGGTTACCTCCTACGAGCAGTACTTC. It specifies CAISESRRVTSYEQYF.

The rearrangement links TRBV5-6 to TRBJ2-6; no clear D gene. Between the trimmed V and J ends, which lost 0 bases and 0 bases, there was a span of 10 bases. Germline V gene sequence: CDR1 SGHDT, CDR2 YYEEEE. CDR3 length: 17 amino acids. The CDR3 DNA reads as TGTGCCAGCAGCTTGGTAGCAGGAGACTCTGGGGCCAACGTCCTGACTTTC. Its translation is CASSLVAGDSGANVLTF.

The gene calls are TRBV7-8 and TRBJ2-5, with D perhaps assigned TRBD1 or TRBD2 (5 bases each). Per the germline V gene, CDR1 is SGHVS and CDR2 is FQNEAQ. The CDR3 has 19 amino acids. The germline V and J ends were trimmed by 0 bases and 5 bases, with 25 bases remaining between them. Here the CDR3 reads CASSLAGARANFEGETQYF. CDR3 bases: TGTGCCAGCAGCTTAGCTGGGGCCAGGGCTAATTTCGAGGGTGAGACCCAGTACTTC.

This clone was counted only a few times. V and J are TRBV7-7 and TRBJ2-2; 8 bases line up with TRBD1. The CDR3 contains 16 residues. Germline V lookup: CDR1 SSHAT, CDR2 FNYEAQ (reference sequence). DNA for the CDR3: TGTGCTAGCGCTCCCTGGACAGGGACGAACACCGGGGAGCTGTTTTTT. This translates into CASAPWTGTNTGELFF.

The V gene is TRBV10-2, the J gene TRBJ2-1, with TRBD2 matching 8 bases. The ends lost 6 bases at V and 1 base at J; junction bases unmatched: 5. Per germline, CDR1 WSHSY and CDR2 SAAADI. The CDR3 contains 15 residues. CDR3 coding DNA: TGCGCCAGCAGCGTACTAGCGGAGTCCTACAATGAGCAGTTCTTC. As protein: CASSVLAESYNEQFF.

The chain couples TRBV23-1 to TRBJ2-4; D gene ambiguous. TRBV23-1 is an ORF for which the function is uncertain. The CDR3 is made up of 13 amino acids. V shed 7 bases and J shed 8 bases, with 15 bases lying between them. The CDR3 DNA reads TGCGCCAGCATATTAATCGGACGGGACATTCAGTACTTC. Translating gives CASILIGRDIQYF.

This clone was recorded a few times. The CDR3 sequence is CASSPQVLPNYGYTF. In DNA, the CDR3 is TGTGCCAGCAGCCCACAGGTCCTCCCCAACTATGGCTACACCTTC. The chain links TRBV14 to TRBJ1-2, with a weak D call TRBD1 (5 bases). V gave up 4 bases and J gave up 2 bases, with 14 bases separating them. The CDR3 extends over 15 amino acids. The germline V gene encodes CDR1 SGHDN and CDR2 FVKESK.

The rearrangement links TRBV19 to TRBJ1-1; D is unclear. Between the trimmed V and J ends, which lost 9 bases and 1 base, there was a span of 12 bases. Germline CDR1 reads LNHDA; CDR2 reads SQIVND (reference sequence). The CDR3 covers 13 residues. This chain's CDR3 is CASSSFGNTEAFF. The CDR3 region has the DNA TGTGCCAGCTCTAGTTTTGGGAACACTGAAGCTTTCTTT. The full variable domain, in which reference TRBV19 and TRBJ1-1 provide the parts outside the CDR3, is DGGITQSPKYLFRKEGQNVTLSCEQNLNHDAMYWYRQDPGQGLRLIYYSQIVNDFQKGDIAEGYSVSREKKESFPLTVTSAQKNPTAFYLCASSSFGNTEAFFGQGTRLTVV.

This clone was observed a few times. This chain joins TRBV4-1 and TRBJ2-1, with 11 bases aligning to TRBD2. Trimming removed 8 bases from V and 6 bases from J; junction bases left unmatched: 6. There are 14 residues in the CDR3. Germline CDR1 reads MGHRA; CDR2 reads YSYEKL. CDR3 nucleotides: TGCGCCAGCGCACCCGGACTAGCGGGCAATGAGCAGTTCTTC. The encoded protein is CASAPGLAGNEQFF.

V and J are TRBV18 and TRBJ2-5, with D hard to call. CDR3 size: 13 residues. The ends were cut back, 2 bases at V and 2 bases at J, with 6 bases in the middle. Germline CDR1 reads KGHSH; CDR2 reads LQKENI. CDR3 sequence reads: CASSPGDQETQYF. For the CDR3, the DNA is TGTGCCAGCTCACCAGGGGATCAAGAGACCCAGTACTTC.

This clone has more than one count but fewer than ten. V and J are TRBV3-1 (or the pseudogene TRBV3-2) and TRBJ2-1; TRBD2 matches at 10 bases. V lost 0 bases, J lost 10 bases, and 9 bases stayed unmatched. This CDR3 is 16 amino acids long. The V gene's germline CDR1 is LGHDT and CDR2 YNNKEL (reference sequence). Here the CDR3 DNA reads TGTGCCAGCAGCCAAGATATGCCTAGCGGGGGTCGAGAGCAGTTCTTC. It translates to CASSQDMPSGGREQFF.